This TCR beta chain was profiled in a study of T cell repertoires in cytomegalovirus infection. The wider study: Carrying CMV and the relevant HLA type showed in public TCR beta signatures. General study points: HLA-C-restricted CMV clonotypes gave the most frequent clonotype in two of eight donors. Cumulative public TCR beta family frequency identified carriers of CMV plus the relevant HLA.

This clonotype has a count of ten or more. Its antigen is undetermined. TCRdb used MiXCR to reprocess the reads, holding one entry per CDR3 protein. There are around 280,000 distinct CDR3 sequences in the sample; roughly 13% occur only once, and about 8.7% lies in the top ten. CDR1 SGHTA and CDR2 FQGNSA come from the germline V gene. V gave up 0 bases and J gave up 6 bases, with 11 bases separating them. CDR3 length equals 14 residues. Sequencing used PBMCs. J is TRBJ1-1 and V is TRBV7-2; D is unclear. This TCR was recovered from a human donor in good health (CMV status not recorded). Some clones in this sample may be carry-over from other donors' samples. The DNA for the CDR3 is TGTGCCAGCAGCTTAGCTGTCGGCGCCCCTGAAGCTTTCTTT. Amino acid sequence: CASSLAVGAPEAFF.